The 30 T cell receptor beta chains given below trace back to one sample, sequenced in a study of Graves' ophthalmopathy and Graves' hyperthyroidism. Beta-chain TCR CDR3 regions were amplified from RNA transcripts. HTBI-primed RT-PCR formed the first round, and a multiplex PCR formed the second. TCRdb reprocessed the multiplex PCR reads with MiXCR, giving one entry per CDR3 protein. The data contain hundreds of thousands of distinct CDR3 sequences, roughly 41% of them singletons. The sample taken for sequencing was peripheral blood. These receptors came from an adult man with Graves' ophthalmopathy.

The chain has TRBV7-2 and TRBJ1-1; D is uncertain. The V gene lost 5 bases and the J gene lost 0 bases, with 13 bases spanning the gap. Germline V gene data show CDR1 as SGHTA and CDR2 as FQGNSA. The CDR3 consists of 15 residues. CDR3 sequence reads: CASSPRRAMNTEAFF. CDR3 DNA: TGTGCCAGCAGCCCTCGACGGGCTATGAACACTGAAGCTTTCTTT.

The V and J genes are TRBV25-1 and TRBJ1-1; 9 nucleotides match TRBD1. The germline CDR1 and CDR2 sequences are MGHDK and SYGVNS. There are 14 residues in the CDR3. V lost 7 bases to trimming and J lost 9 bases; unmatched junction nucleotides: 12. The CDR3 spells CASTLEAGTGQAFF. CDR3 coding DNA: TGTGCCAGCACCCTGGAGGCGGGGACAGGGCAAGCTTTCTTT.

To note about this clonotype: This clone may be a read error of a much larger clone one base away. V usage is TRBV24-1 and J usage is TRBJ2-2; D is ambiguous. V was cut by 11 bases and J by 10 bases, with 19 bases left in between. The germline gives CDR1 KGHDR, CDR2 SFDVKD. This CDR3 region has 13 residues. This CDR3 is CASSSRLGEELFF. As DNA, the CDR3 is TGTGCCAGCAGCTCCCGACTGGGCGAGGAGCTGTTTTTT.

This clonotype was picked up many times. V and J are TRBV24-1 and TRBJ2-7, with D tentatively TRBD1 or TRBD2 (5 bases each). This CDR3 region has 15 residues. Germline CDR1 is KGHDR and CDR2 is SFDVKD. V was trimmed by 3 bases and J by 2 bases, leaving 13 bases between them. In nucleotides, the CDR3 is TGTGCCACCAGTGATGGAGGACACCAGGCCTACGAGCAGTACTTC. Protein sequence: CATSDGGHQAYEQYF.

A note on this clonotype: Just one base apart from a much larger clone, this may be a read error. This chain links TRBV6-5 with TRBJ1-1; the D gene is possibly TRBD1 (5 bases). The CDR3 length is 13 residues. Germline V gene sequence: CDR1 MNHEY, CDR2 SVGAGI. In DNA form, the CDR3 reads TGTGCCAGCAGGGGTGGGAGCGGGACTGAAGCTTCCTTT. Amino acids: CASRGGSGTEASF.

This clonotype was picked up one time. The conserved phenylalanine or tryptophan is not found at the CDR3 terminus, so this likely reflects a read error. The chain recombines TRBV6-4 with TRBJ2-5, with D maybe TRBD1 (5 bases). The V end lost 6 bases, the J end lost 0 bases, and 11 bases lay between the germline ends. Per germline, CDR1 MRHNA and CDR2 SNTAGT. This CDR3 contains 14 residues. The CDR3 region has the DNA TGTGCCAGCAGGGTGGGGCCCTACCAAGAGACCCAGTACTGC. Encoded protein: CASRVGPYQETQYC.

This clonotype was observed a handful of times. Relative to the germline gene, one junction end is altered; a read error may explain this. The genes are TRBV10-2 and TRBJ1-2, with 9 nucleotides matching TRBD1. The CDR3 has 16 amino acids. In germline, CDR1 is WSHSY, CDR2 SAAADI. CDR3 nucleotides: TGTGCCAGCAAAAGAACCGGGACAGGGAAAAACTATGGCTACACCTTC. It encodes CASKRTGTGKNYGYTF.

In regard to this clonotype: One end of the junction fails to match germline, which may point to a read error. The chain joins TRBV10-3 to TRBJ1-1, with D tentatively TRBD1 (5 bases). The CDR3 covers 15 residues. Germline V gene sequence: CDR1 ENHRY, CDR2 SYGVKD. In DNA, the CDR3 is TGTGCCATCAGTGAGTCGGGGGGTAGGGGCACTGAAGCTTTCTTC. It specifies CAISESGGRGTEAFF.

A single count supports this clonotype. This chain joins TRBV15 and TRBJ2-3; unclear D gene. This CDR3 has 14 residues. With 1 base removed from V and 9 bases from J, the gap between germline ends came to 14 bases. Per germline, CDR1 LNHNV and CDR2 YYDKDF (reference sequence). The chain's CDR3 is CATSRGGTTMTQYF. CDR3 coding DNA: TGTGCCACCAGCAGAGGAGGCACCACGATGACGCAGTATTTT.

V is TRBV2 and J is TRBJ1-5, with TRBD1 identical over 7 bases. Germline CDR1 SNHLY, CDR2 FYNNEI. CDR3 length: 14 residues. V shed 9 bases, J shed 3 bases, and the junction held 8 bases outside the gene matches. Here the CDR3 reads CARRPGTDNQPQHF. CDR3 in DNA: TGTGCCAGACGGCCCGGGACAGACAATCAGCCCCAGCATTTT.

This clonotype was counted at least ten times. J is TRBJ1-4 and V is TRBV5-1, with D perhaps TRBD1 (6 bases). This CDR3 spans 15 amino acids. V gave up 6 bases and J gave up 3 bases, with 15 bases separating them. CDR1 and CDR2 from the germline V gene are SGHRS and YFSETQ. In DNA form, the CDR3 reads TGCGCCAGCACCTCAACAGGGATAGCTAATGAAAAACTGTTTTTT. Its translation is CASTSTGIANEKLFF.

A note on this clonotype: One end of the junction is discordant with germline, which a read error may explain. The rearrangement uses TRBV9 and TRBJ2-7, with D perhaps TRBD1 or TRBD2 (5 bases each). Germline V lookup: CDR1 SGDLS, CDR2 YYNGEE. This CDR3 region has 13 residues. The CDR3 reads CASSYTGLRERCF. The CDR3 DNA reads TGTGCCAGCAGTTACACAGGTCTTCGCGAGCGGTGCTTC.

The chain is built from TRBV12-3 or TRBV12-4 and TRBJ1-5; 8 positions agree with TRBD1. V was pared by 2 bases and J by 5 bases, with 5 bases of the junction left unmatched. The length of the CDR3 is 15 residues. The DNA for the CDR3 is TGTGCCAGCAGTTTACTCGGGACAGGCTATCAGCCCCAGCATTTT. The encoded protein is CASSLLGTGYQPQHF.

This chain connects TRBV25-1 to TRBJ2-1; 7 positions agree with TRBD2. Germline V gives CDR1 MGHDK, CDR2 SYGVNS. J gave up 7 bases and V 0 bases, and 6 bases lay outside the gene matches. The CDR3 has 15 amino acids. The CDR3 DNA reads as TGTGCCAGCAGTGAATACGGGGGGATGTTTAATGAGCAGTTCTTC. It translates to CASSEYGGMFNEQFF.

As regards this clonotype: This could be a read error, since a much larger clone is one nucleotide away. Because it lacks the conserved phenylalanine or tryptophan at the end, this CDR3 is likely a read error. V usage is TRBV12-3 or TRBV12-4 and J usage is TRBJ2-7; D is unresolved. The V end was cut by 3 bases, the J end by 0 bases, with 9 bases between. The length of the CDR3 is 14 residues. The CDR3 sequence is CASSFLVRSYEQYL. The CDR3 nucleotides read TGTGCCAGCAGTTTTTTGGTGCGCTCCTACGAGCAGTACCTC.

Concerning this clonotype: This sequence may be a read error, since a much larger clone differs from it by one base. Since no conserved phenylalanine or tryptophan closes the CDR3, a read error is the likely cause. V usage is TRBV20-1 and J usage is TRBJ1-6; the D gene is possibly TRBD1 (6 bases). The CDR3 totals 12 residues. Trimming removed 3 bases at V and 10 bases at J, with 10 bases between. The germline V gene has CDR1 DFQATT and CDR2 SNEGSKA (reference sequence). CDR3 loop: CSASTGPSPLHL. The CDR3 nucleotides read TGCAGTGCTAGCACAGGGCCCTCACCCCTCCACCTT.

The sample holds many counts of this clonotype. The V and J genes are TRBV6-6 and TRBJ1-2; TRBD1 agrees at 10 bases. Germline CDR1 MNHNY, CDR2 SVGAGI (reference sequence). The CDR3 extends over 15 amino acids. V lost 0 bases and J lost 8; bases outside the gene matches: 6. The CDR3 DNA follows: TGTGCCAGCAGTTACTCCGTGACAGGGGGCAAAGGCTACACCTTC. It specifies CASSYSVTGGKGYTF.

For the CDR3, the DNA is TGTGCCAGCAGCCCAGGACTAGCGGACCGCACAGATACGCAGTATTTT. This gives the protein CASSPGLADRTDTQYF. The gene calls are TRBV7-3 and TRBJ2-3; TRBD2 agrees at 10 bases. The CDR3 has 16 residues. V shed 5 bases, J shed 1 base, and the junction held 6 bases outside the gene matches. CDR1 SGHTA and CDR2 FQGTGA come from the germline V gene.

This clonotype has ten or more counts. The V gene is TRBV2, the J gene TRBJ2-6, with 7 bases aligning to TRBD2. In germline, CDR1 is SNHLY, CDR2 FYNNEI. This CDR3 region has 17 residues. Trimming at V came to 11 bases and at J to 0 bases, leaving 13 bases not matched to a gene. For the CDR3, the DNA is TGTGCCGGATCCGGGACTAACGGACTCTCTGGGGCCAACGTCCTGACTTTC. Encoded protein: CAGSGTNGLSGANVLTF.

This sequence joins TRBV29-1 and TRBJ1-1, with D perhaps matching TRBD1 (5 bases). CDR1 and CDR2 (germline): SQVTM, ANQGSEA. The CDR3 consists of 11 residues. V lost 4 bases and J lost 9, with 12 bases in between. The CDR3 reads CSVAGGTQAFF. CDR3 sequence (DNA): TGCAGCGTTGCCGGGGGGACCCAAGCTTTCTTT.

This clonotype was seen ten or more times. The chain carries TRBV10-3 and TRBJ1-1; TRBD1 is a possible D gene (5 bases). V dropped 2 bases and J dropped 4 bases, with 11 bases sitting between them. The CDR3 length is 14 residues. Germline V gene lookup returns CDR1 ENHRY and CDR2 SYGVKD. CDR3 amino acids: CAISETGQGTEAFF. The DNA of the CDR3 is TGTGCCATCAGTGAGACAGGCCAAGGCACTGAAGCTTTCTTT.

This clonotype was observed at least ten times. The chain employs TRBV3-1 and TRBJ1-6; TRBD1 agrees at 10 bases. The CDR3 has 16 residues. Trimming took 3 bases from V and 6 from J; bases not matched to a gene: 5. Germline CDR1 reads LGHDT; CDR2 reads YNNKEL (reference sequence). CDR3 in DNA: TGTGCCAGCAGCCAGGCCCGGGACAGGGGTAATTCACCCCTCCACTTT. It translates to CASSQARDRGNSPLHF.

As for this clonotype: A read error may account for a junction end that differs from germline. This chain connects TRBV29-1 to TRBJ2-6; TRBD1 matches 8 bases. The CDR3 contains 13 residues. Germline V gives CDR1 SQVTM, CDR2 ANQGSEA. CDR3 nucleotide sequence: TGCAGCGTTGCGTTCCAGGGGGCCTACGTCCTGACTTTC. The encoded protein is CSVAFQGAYVLTF.

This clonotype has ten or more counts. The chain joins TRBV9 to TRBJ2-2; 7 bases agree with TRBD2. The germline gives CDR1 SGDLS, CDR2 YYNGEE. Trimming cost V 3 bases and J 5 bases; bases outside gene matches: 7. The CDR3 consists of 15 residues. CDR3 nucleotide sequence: TGTGCCAGCAGCGCAGGCGGGGGACGGACCGGGGAGCTGTTTTTT. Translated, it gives CASSAGGGRTGELFF.

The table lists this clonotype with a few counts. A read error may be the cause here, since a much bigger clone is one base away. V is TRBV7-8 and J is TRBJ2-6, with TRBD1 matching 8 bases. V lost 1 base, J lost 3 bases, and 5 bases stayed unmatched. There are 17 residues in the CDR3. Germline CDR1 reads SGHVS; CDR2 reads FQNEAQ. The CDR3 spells CASSLGPTGVGANVLTF. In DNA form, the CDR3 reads TGTGCCAGCAGCTTAGGACCGACAGGGGTTGGGGCCAACGTCCTGACTTTC. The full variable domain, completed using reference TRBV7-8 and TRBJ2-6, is GAGVSQSPRYKVAKRGQDVALRCDPISGHVSLFWYQQALGQGPEFLTYFQNEAQLDKSGLPSDRFFAERPEGSVSTLKIQRTQQEDSAVYLCASSLGPTGVGANVLTFGAGSRLTVL.

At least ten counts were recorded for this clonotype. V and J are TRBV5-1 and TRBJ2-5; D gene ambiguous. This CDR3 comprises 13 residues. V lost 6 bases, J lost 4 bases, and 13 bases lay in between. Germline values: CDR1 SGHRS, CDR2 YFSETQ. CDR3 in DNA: TGCGCCAGCACTCGGATACCGCCAGAGACCCAGTACTTC. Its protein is CASTRIPPETQYF.

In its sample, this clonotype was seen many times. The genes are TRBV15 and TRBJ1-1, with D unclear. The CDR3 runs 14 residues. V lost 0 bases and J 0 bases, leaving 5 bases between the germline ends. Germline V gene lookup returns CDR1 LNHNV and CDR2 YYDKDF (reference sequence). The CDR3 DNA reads TGTGCCACCAGCAGAGATGGGGTGAACACTGAAGCTTTCTTT. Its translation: CATSRDGVNTEAFF.

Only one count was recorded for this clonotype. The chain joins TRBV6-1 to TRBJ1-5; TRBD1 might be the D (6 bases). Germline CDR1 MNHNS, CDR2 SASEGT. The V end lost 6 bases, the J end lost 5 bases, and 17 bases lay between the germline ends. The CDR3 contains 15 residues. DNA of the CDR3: TGTGCCAGCAGAGGACAGACCGGCGGTTATCAGCCCCAGCATTTT. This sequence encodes CASRGQTGGYQPQHF.

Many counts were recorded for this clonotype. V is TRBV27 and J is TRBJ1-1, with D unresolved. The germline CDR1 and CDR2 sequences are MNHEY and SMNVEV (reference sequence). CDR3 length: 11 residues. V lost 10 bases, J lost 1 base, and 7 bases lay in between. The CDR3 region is CATYANTEAFF. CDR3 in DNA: TGTGCCACCTATGCGAACACTGAAGCTTTCTTT.

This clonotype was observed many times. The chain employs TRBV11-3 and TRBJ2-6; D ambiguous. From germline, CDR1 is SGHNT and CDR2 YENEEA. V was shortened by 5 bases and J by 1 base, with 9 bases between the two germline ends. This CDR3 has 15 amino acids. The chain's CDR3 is CASSTTDSGANVLTF. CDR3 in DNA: TGTGCCAGCAGCACTACTGATTCTGGGGCCAACGTCCTGACTTTC.